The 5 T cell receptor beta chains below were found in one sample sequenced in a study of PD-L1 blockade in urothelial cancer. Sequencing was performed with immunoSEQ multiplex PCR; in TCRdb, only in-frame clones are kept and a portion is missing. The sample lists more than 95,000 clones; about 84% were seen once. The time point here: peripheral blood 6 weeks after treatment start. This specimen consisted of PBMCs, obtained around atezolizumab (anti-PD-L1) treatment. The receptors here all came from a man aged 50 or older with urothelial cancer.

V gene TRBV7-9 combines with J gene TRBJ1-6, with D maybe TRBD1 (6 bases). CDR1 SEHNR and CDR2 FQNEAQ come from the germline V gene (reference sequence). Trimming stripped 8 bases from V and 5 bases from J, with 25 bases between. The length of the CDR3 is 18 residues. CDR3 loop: CASGGRTRGGPNNSPLHF. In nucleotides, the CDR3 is TGTGCCAGCGGGGGACGGACAAGGGGGGGGCCAAATAATTCACCCCTCCACTTT.

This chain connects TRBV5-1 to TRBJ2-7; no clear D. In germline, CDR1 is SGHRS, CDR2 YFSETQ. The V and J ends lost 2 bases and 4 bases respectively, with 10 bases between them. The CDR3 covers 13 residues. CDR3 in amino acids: CASSFVPAYEQYF. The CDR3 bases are TGCGCCAGCAGCTTCGTGCCAGCGTACGAGCAGTACTTC.

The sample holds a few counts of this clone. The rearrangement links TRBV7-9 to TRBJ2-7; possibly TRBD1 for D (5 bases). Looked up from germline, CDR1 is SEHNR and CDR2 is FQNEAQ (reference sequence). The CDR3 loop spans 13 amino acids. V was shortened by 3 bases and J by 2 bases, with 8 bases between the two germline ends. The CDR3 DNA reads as TGTGCCAGCAGCTTGACAGAACCCTACGAGCAGTACTTC. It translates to CASSLTEPYEQYF.

The chain's CDR3 is CASSPGRGVDEQFF. CDR3 bases: TGCGCCAGCAGCCCGGGCAGGGGGGTAGATGAGCAGTTCTTC. The chain has TRBV5-1 and TRBJ2-1, with TRBD1 as a possible D gene (7 bases). Trimming cost V 4 bases and J 8 bases, with 16 bases left between them. CDR3 size: 14 residues. The germline V gene encodes CDR1 SGHRS and CDR2 YFSETQ.

CDR3 protein: CASSLVRGGDEQYF. CDR3 bases: TGTGCCAGCAGCTTAGTACGGGGTGGCGACGAGCAGTACTTC. The chain is built from TRBV7-2 and TRBJ2-7; a weak D match, TRBD2 (5 bases). The germline V and J ends were trimmed by 1 base and 5 bases, with 12 bases remaining between them. The germline CDR1 and CDR2 sequences are SGHTA and FQGNSA. The CDR3 is made up of 14 amino acids.